One and the same sample provided the 28 T cell receptor beta chains below, sequenced in a study of a mutant IDH1 vaccine in newly diagnosed glioma. The repertoire was sequenced with immunoSEQ multiplex PCR; TCRdb's copy has only in-frame clones and lacks some. This table holds over 40,000 clones, approximately 80% found once. Time point of the sample: week 35, safety follow-up. Doses of 300 ug of mutant IDH1 20-mer peptide were given with topical imiquimod. No antigen has been identified for these receptors. The sequencing used PBMCs, collected from a glioma patient whose treatment included an IDH1 peptide vaccine. These receptors originate from a woman between 40 and 50 years old with glioma. Some clones in this sample may be carry-over from other donors' samples.

This clone was seen a handful of times. The rearrangement joins TRBV28 to TRBJ1-1; tentatively, D is TRBD1 (6 bases). The V and J ends lost 3 bases and 0 bases respectively, with 11 bases between them. The CDR3 is 15 residues long. Looked up from germline, CDR1 is MDHEN and CDR2 is SYDVKM. The CDR3 DNA is TGTGCCAGCAGTTTCCTGACAGGCCTGAACACTGAAGCTTTCTTT. Protein sequence: CASSFLTGLNTEAFF.

The chain has TRBV6-5 and TRBJ2-2; unclear D gene. CDR3 size: 13 residues. V gave up 7 bases and J gave up 7 bases, with 13 bases separating them. Per germline, CDR1 MNHEY and CDR2 SVGAGI. The CDR3 DNA follows: TGTGCCAGCACCGGTTCCAGAGGCGGGGAGCTGTTTTTT. The encoded protein is CASTGSRGGELFF.

The chain combines TRBV7-2 with TRBJ2-5, with D possibly matching TRBD1 (6 bases). Trimming removed 5 bases from V and 5 bases from J, with 15 bases in between. From germline, CDR1 is SGHTA and CDR2 FQGNSA. The length of the CDR3 is 14 residues. In DNA, the CDR3 is TGTGCCAGCAGCCTACGCAGGGGTTCTGAGACCCAGTACTTC. It is translated as CASSLRRGSETQYF.

This clone was seen more than once but under ten times. This chain joins TRBV10-3 and TRBJ1-2; 11 bases are shared with TRBD1. V dropped 2 bases and J dropped 2; count of bases not matched to a gene: 4. The CDR3 totals 16 residues. Germline V gene sequence: CDR1 ENHRY, CDR2 SYGVKD. The CDR3: CAISEVRDRGNYGYTF. DNA for the CDR3: TGTGCCATCAGTGAGGTCCGGGACAGGGGGAACTATGGCTACACCTTC.

This chain uses TRBV7-9 with TRBJ2-2; D not resolved. This CDR3 is built from 11 residues. CDR1 is SEHNR and CDR2 is FQNEAQ in the germline V gene (reference sequence). V lost 3 bases and J lost 7, with 3 bases in between. The CDR3 bases are TGTGCCAGCAGCTTTGACGGGGAGCTGTTTTTT. Translation gives CASSFDGELFF.

The chain is built from TRBV10-3 and TRBJ1-3; D gene uncertain. Germline CDR1 ENHRY, CDR2 SYGVKD. Trimming removed 3 bases at V and 0 bases at J, with 6 bases between. This CDR3 has 14 residues. In nucleotides, the CDR3 is TGTGCCATCAGTGATCTGGGCTCTGGAAACACCATATATTTT. Its translation: CAISDLGSGNTIYF.

The chain links TRBV5-6 to TRBJ2-5, with D tentatively TRBD2 (6 bases). Germline assignment: CDR1 SGHDT and CDR2 YYEEEE. Trimming took 4 bases from V and 9 from J, leaving 16 bases between them. This CDR3 region has 13 residues. CDR3 coding DNA: TGTGCCAGCAGCGGGACTTCTCCGGGGTCCCAGTACTTC. Protein sequence: CASSGTSPGSQYF. Supplemented by reference TRBV5-6 and TRBJ2-5, the full variable domain reads DAGVTQSPTHLIKTRGQQVTLRCSPKSGHDTVSWYQQALGQGPQFIFQYYEEEERQRGNFPDRFSGHQFPNYSSELNVNALLLGDSALYLCASSGTSPGSQYFGPGTRLLVL.

This clone was recorded once. The rearrangement uses TRBV10-3 and TRBJ1-4; possible D gene TRBD1, 6 bases. Looked up from germline, CDR1 is ENHRY and CDR2 is SYGVKD. V was cut by 11 bases and J by 11 bases, with 24 bases left in between. This CDR3 contains 14 residues. CDR3 DNA sequence: TGTGCCCCGGGGGACCCGGACAGTTTGAGGAAACTGTTTTTT. Amino acid sequence: CAPGDPDSLRKLFF.

The V call is TRBV27, the J call TRBJ1-5; TRBD1 matches 10 bases. Unmatched junction bases numbered 5, after V lost 5 bases and J lost 7 bases. The V gene's germline CDR1 is MNHEY and CDR2 SMNVEV (reference sequence). CDR3 length: 14 residues. CDR3 bases: TGTGCCAGCAGTCGGGACAGGGGAGGCCAGCCCCAGCATTTT. It translates to CASSRDRGGQPQHF.

The chain recombines TRBV7-9 with TRBJ1-1; D perhaps matches TRBD1 (6 bases). Germline loops: CDR1 SEHNR, CDR2 FQNEAQ (reference sequence). Trimming pared 5 bases from V and 6 bases from J, leaving 13 bases between. The CDR3 totals 13 residues. The CDR3, as DNA: TGTGCCAGCAGCGTTCGGGACACCGCTGAAGCTTTCTTT. It encodes CASSVRDTAEAFF.

V and J are TRBV2 and TRBJ2-2; TRBD2 might be the D (5 bases). The CDR3 is 13 amino acids. Germline CDR1 SNHLY, CDR2 FYNNEI. The V end was cut by 7 bases, the J end by 4 bases, with 10 bases between. CDR3 nucleotide sequence: TGTGCCAGCAAGAGGGAAGCCACCGGGGAGCTGTTTTTT. Translation gives CASKREATGELFF.

This clone was picked up a small number of times. The rearrangement uses TRBV2 and TRBJ1-5, with D unclear. In germline, CDR1 is SNHLY, CDR2 FYNNEI. The CDR3 totals 14 residues. V was trimmed by 2 bases and J by 2 bases, leaving 7 bases between them. CDR3: CASSERNRNQPQHF. Written as DNA, the CDR3 is TGTGCCAGCAGTGAACGGAATCGCAATCAGCCCCAGCATTTT.

The chain employs TRBV9 and TRBJ2-7; D gene ambiguous. The CDR3 extends over 13 amino acids. V lost 1 base and J lost 6, with 11 bases in between. Germline V gene data show CDR1 as SGDLS and CDR2 as YYNGEE. CDR3: CASSVTVTGEQYF. The CDR3 coding sequence is TGTGCCAGCAGCGTAACAGTTACGGGCGAGCAGTACTTC.

The chain employs TRBV7-2 and TRBJ2-7, with D tentatively TRBD1 (5 bases). There are 14 residues in the CDR3. V was shortened by 5 bases and J by 7 bases, with 18 bases between the two germline ends. Looked up from germline, CDR1 is SGHTA and CDR2 is FQGNSA. CDR3 loop: CASSLSAGSGEQYF. DNA of the CDR3: TGTGCCAGCAGCCTATCGGCAGGGTCTGGTGAGCAGTACTTC.

The chain recombines TRBV7-8 with TRBJ2-7; TRBD2 aligns across 7 bases. From germline, CDR1 is SGHVS and CDR2 FQNEAQ. J was trimmed by 2 bases and V by 3 bases; bases with no gene match: 1. The CDR3 sequence is 13 residues long. The CDR3 DNA reads as TGTGCCAGCAGCTTGCGGGGGACCTACGAGCAGTACTTC. It is translated as CASSLRGTYEQYF.

The table lists this clone with a few counts. This chain connects TRBV5-4 to TRBJ1-4, with D uncertain. This CDR3 spans 13 amino acids. The germline CDR1 and CDR2 sequences are SGHNT and YYREEE (reference sequence). Trimming removed 1 base at V and 10 bases at J, with 11 bases between. CDR3 in DNA: TGTGCCAGCAGCTTGTCGAGCGCCGGAAAACTGTTTTTT. It encodes CASSLSSAGKLFF.

The gene calls are TRBV9 and TRBJ2-3; D may be TRBD2 (6 bases). The CDR3 contains 13 residues. Trimming removed 0 bases from V and 8 bases from J, with 10 bases in between. The germline V gene has CDR1 SGDLS and CDR2 YYNGEE. The CDR3 bases are TGTGCCAGCAGCGTAGTCGAGGAGGGTACGCAGTATTTT. This encodes CASSVVEEGTQYF.

The chain couples TRBV15 to TRBJ2-7; D may correspond to TRBD1 or TRBD2 (5 bases each). The germline V gene has CDR1 LNHNV and CDR2 YYDKDF (reference sequence). V lost 0 bases to trimming and J lost 6 bases, with 15 bases between them. CDR3 length: 15 residues. CDR3 protein: CATSRDSLFGAEQYF. The CDR3 DNA sequence: TGTGCCACCAGCAGAGATAGCCTTTTCGGGGCCGAGCAGTACTTC.

The chain combines TRBV29-1 with TRBJ2-2; unclear D gene. Germline loops: CDR1 SQVTM, CDR2 ANQGSEA. Trimming shortened V by 2 bases and J by 4 bases, and 11 bases separated the two germline ends. The CDR3 runs to 14 residues. CDR3 in DNA: TGCAGCGTTGAATCCGGAGTGAGCACCGGGGAGCTGTTTTTT. Translation gives CSVESGVSTGELFF.

This chain uses TRBV27 with TRBJ2-6; D remains ambiguous. CDR3 length equals 18 residues. V was cut by 3 bases and J by 0 bases, with 15 bases left in between. Germline V lookup: CDR1 MNHEY, CDR2 SMNVEV (reference sequence). CDR3 DNA: TGTGCCAGCAGTTTTGGCCGCAAAACAAGCTCTGGGGCCAACGTCCTGACTTTC. It specifies CASSFGRKTSSGANVLTF.

J is TRBJ1-3 and V is TRBV4-1, with no clear D. CDR3 length: 11 residues. V shed 3 bases and J shed 8 bases, with 5 bases lying between them. Germline V gene sequence: CDR1 MGHRA, CDR2 YSYEKL. The CDR3 sequence: CASSQRDTIYF. DNA of the CDR3: TGCGCCAGCAGCCAGAGGGACACCATATATTTT.

V gene TRBV7-9 combines with J gene TRBJ2-1, with no clear D. The length of the CDR3 is 14 residues. The V gene lost 0 bases and the J gene lost 7 bases, with 10 bases spanning the gap. Germline loops: CDR1 SEHNR, CDR2 FQNEAQ (reference sequence). DNA of the CDR3: TGTGCCAGCAGCTTAGCACTAAGGTTGAATGAGCAGTTCTTC. Translated, it gives CASSLALRLNEQFF.

The V call is TRBV6-4, the J call TRBJ2-2, with D uncertain. Germline V lookup: CDR1 MRHNA, CDR2 SNTAGT. The length of the CDR3 is 14 residues. With 4 bases removed from V and 1 base from J, the gap between germline ends came to 7 bases. CDR3 bases: TGTGCCAGCAGTGGCGAAGAGAACACCGGGGAGCTGTTTTTT. Protein: CASSGEENTGELFF.

J is TRBJ2-5 and V is TRBV18; D is uncertain. The CDR3 length is 12 residues. V was trimmed by 9 bases and J by 1 base, leaving 9 bases between them. Germline CDR1 is KGHSH and CDR2 is LQKENI. The CDR3: CASNSRQETQYF. CDR3 nucleotide sequence: TGTGCCAGTAATAGCCGCCAAGAGACCCAGTACTTC.

The V and J genes are TRBV4-1 and TRBJ2-2; perhaps TRBD1 as D (6 bases). The germline V gene has CDR1 MGHRA and CDR2 YSYEKL. The CDR3 contains 18 residues. With 4 bases removed from V and 0 bases from J, the gap between germline ends came to 18 bases. CDR3 coding DNA: TGCGCCAGCAGCCGCATCATCCAGGGGTTCACGAACACCGGGGAGCTGTTTTTT. This sequence encodes CASSRIIQGFTNTGELFF.

The rearrangement links TRBV27 to TRBJ1-1; weak D call: TRBD1 (5 bases). Germline V gene sequence: CDR1 MNHEY, CDR2 SMNVEV (reference sequence). The CDR3 runs 18 residues. Trimming took 4 bases from V and 0 from J, leaving 21 bases between them. Written as DNA, the CDR3 is TGTGCCAGCAGTTCCCCCCCTAGGGGAAGAGGAATGAACACTGAAGCTTTCTTT. Its protein is CASSSPPRGRGMNTEAFF.

This clone occurred once. J is TRBJ1-3 and V is TRBV5-1; D gene uncertain. The CDR3 is made up of 16 amino acids. Germline lookup yields CDR1 SGHRS and CDR2 YFSETQ. Trimming left V 0 bases short and J 0 bases short, with 10 bases between. The CDR3 nucleotides read TGCGCCAGCAGCTTGGTTGGGCCAAGCTCTGGAAACACCATATATTTT. Translation gives CASSLVGPSSGNTIYF. The whole variable domain, remainder taken from reference TRBV5-1 and TRBJ1-3, is KAGVTQTPRYLIKTRGQQVTLSCSPISGHRSVSWYQQTPGQGLQFLFEYFSETQRNKGNFPGRFSGRQFSNSRSEMNVSTLELGDSALYLCASSLVGPSSGNTIYFGEGSWLTVV.

The rearrangement joins TRBV7-8 to TRBJ1-5, with D unresolved. Trimming removed 1 base from V and 7 bases from J, with 8 bases in between. Germline loops: CDR1 SGHVS, CDR2 FQNEAQ. This CDR3 spans 13 amino acids. CDR3 sequence reads: CASSLVQQQPQHF. For the CDR3, the DNA is TGTGCCAGCAGCTTAGTGCAGCAGCAGCCCCAGCATTTT.